The TCR beta chain under discussion was sequenced for a study of CD8 T cells in ankylosing spondylitis. This clonotype turned up a few times. Its antigen is undetermined. By quantitative 5'-RACE with molecular barcodes, the TCR beta libraries were made. TCRdb reanalysed the 5' RACE reads using MiXCR and keeps one entry per CDR3 protein. The table has about 500,000 distinct CDR3 sequences, roughly 13% seen once. Study results and limitations: Clones linked to disease were reported to show significant enrichment in matched ankylosing spondylitis synovial fluid. A motif in TCR beta, a set of roughly 8 highly homologous variants, appeared characteristic of ankylosing spondylitis blood.

This CDR3 has 16 residues. V gave up 4 bases and J gave up 4 bases; unmatched junction bases: 10. Per the germline V gene, CDR1 is MGHRA and CDR2 is YSYEKL. Sequenced material: blood, either unsorted or a sorted T cell fraction (not recorded which). The chain employs TRBV4-1 and TRBJ2-5; 9 bases match TRBD2. The sequence came from a male donor with ankylosing spondylitis. CDR3 nucleotides: TGCGCCAGCAGCCTAGCGGCGGGAGGGCGATTAGAGACCCAGTACTTC. Amino acids: CASSLAAGGRLETQYF.